A selection of T cell receptor beta chains follows, all from one sample in a study of blood T cell repertoires in COVID-19. Using immunoSEQ multiplex PCR, the repertoire was profiled, and TCRdb retains in-frame clones only, with some absent. This sample has about 98,000 clones, with 81% found just once. The sample was peripheral blood. The receptors were gathered from a woman aged 80 or over with acute or convalescent COVID-19. The CDR3 runs from the conserved cysteine through the conserved F or W.

V,J,CDR3
TRBV6-5,TRBJ1-4,CASIPARGGNEKLFF
TRBV19,TRBJ1-1,CASSIIGGTSSEAFF
TRBV2,TRBJ2-3,CASSYDRGLSTDTQYF
TRBV10-2,TRBJ1-5,CASSTVEQPQHF
TRBV7-6,TRBJ1-4,CASSLTGTGFNEKLFF
TRBV14,TRBJ2-7,CASSLDTGEQYF
TRBV5-5,TRBJ2-3,CASSRQELADTQYF
TRBV28,TRBJ2-1,CASSPPGQGAENEQFF
TRBV11-2,TRBJ2-6,CASSRLGGLGANVLTF
TRBV19,TRBJ2-3,CASRGQGTADTQYF
TRBV18,TRBJ2-1,CASSPLSGISYNEQFF
TRBV14,TRBJ1-3,CASSQDPRVGNTIYF
TRBV19,TRBJ1-1,CASSKRDSDSNTEAFF
TRBV15,TRBJ1-2,CATSHRDLNYGYTF
TRBV4-2,TRBJ1-1,CASSQTFRMNTEAFF
TRBV28,TRBJ1-1,CASSPGFNTEAFF
TRBV25-1,TRBJ1-4,CASSGRDRDSNEKLFF
TRBV6-5,TRBJ1-3,CASSRTGSSGNTIYF
TRBV28,TRBJ1-2,CASSLMQSGGYTF
TRBV19,TRBJ1-5,CASRTLNRAQPQHF
TRBV6-2/TRBV6-3,TRBJ1-2,CASSRGLGGYTF
TRBV6-2/TRBV6-3,TRBJ2-3,CASSSPTGSLHTQYF
TRBV20-1,TRBJ2-3,CSASRGGDTQYF
TRBV6-5,TRBJ1-6,CASRPTGALPPLHF
TRBV4-1,TRBJ2-1,CASSRSGGGGTDNEQFF
TRBV6-5,TRBJ1-4,CASRPTGGTNEKLFF
TRBV2,TRBJ2-7,CASSVGETYEQYF
TRBV3-1/TRBV3-2,TRBJ2-2,CASSPNTGELFF
TRBV5-4,TRBJ1-5,CASSPGINQPQHF
TRBV9,TRBJ2-1,CASSPQGQAHAYNEQFF
TRBV7-6,TRBJ1-1,CASSLGEGQNTEAFF
TRBV28,TRBJ2-2,CASTRRPGGTGELFF
TRBV6-2/TRBV6-3,TRBJ1-5,CASSNQGAWDQPQHF
TRBV18,TRBJ1-1,CASSPNTDRTNTEAFF
TRBV7-9,TRBJ2-6,CASSTDRGAVNVLTF
TRBV11-2,TRBJ2-7,CASSLPQGANEQYF
TRBV18,TRBJ1-1,CASSPMGNTEAFF
TRBV5-5,TRBJ2-7,CASRPLAGVTYEQYF
TRBV6-4,TRBJ1-1,CASTDGGGVAFF
TRBV28,TRBJ2-2,CATHPGTGTGVSGELFF
TRBV7-2,TRBJ2-7,CASSLYNAGEQYF
TRBV6-5,TRBJ2-7,CASRPLTRIPYEQYF
TRBV28,TRBJ1-2,CASSLGSTRYGYTF
TRBV11-3,TRBJ2-2,CASSPGGPGTGELFF
TRBV6-2/TRBV6-3,TRBJ1-5,CASSYRPYSNQPQHF
TRBV14,TRBJ2-5,CASSQGTRQGSQYF
TRBV7-6,TRBJ2-1,CASSLVGAGEQFF
TRBV21-1,TRBJ1-2,CASSSRTQTNYGYTF
TRBV7-9,TRBJ2-1,CASSVGQGAYNEQFF
TRBV27,TRBJ1-5,CASSSGYQPQHF
TRBV6-5,TRBJ1-1,CASTPRSTGDAFF
TRBV5-1,TRBJ1-1,CASSWGQGAEAFF
TRBV27,TRBJ1-6,CASSPNGGASNSPLHF
TRBV6-2/TRBV6-3,TRBJ2-2,CASSYQLGGSNTGELFF
TRBV5-1,TRBJ2-1,CASGGTGLYNEQFF
TRBV9,TRBJ2-3,CASSVGGLVLTDTQYF
TRBV18,TRBJ2-7,CASSPGQGDEQYF
TRBV10-2,TRBJ1-6,CASQTVLSSYNSPLHF
TRBV4-1,TRBJ1-2,CASSQVYPGTGAGYTF
TRBV4-3,TRBJ2-7,CASSQDRLFNSYEQYF